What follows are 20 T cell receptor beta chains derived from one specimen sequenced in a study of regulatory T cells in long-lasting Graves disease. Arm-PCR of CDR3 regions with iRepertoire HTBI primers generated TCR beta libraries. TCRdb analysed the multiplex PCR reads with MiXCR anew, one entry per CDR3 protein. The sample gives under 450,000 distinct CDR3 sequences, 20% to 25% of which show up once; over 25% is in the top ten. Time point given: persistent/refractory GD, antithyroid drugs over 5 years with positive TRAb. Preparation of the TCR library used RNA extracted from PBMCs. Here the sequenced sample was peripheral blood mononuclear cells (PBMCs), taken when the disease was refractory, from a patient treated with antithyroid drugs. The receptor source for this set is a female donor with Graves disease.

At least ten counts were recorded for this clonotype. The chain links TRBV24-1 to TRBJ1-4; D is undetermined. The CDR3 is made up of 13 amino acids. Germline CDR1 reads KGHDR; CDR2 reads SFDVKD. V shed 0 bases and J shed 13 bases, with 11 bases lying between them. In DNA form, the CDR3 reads TGTGCCACCAGTGATTTGAATAACGCTCGACTGTTTTTT. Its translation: CATSDLNNARLFF.

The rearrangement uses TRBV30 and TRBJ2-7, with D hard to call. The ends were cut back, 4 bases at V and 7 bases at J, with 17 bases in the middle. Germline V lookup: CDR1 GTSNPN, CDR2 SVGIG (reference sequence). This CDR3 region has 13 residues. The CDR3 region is CAWTHRLSGEQYF. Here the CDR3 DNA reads TGTGCCTGGACGCATCGCCTCTCTGGGGAGCAGTACTTC.

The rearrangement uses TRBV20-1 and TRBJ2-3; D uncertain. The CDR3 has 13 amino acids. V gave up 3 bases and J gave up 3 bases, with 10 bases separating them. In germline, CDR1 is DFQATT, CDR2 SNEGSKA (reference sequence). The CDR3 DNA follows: TGCAGTGCTAGTAATGTGCGGACAGATACGCAGTATTTT. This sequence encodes CSASNVRTDTQYF.

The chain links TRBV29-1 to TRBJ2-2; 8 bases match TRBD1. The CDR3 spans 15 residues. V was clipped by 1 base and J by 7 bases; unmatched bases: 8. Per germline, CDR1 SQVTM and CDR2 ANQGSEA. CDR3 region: CSVEGQGLNFGELFF. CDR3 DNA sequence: TGCAGCGTTGAAGGACAGGGGTTGAATTTCGGGGAGCTGTTTTTT.

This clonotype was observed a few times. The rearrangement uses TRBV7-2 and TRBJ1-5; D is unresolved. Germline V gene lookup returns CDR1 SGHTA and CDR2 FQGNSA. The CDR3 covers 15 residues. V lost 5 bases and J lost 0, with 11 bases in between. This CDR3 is CASSPWLNSNQPQHF. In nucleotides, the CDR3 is TGTGCCAGCAGCCCCTGGTTGAATAGCAATCAGCCCCAGCATTTT.

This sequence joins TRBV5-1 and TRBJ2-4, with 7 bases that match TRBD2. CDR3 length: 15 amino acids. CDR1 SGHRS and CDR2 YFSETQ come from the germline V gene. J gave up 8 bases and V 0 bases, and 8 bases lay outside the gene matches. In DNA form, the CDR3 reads TGCGCCAGCAGCTTGGCTTCGGCAGGGAGGGACATTCAGTACTTC. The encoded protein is CASSLASAGRDIQYF.

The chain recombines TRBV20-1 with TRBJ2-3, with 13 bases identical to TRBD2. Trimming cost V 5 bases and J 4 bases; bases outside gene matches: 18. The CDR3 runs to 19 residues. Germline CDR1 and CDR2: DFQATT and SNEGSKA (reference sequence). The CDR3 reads CSARGGLAGDGVVADTQYF. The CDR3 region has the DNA TGCAGTGCTCGAGGCGGACTAGCGGGAGATGGAGTAGTCGCAGATACGCAGTATTTT.

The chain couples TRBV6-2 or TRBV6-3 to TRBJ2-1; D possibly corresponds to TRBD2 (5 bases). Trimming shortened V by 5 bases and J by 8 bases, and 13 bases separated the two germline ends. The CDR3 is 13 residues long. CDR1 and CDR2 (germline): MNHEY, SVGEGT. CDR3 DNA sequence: TGTGCCAGCAGTCCGACTATGGAACATGAGCAGTTCTTC. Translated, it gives CASSPTMEHEQFF.

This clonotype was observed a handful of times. CDR3 DNA: TGCAGTGCTAGAGTCCCAGGGGGGGCGAGCACTGAAGCTTTCTTT. The encoded protein is CSARVPGGASTEAFF. The chain joins TRBV20-1 to TRBJ1-1, with 7 bases aligning to TRBD1. From germline, CDR1 is DFQATT and CDR2 SNEGSKA (reference sequence). The CDR3 is 15 amino acids. V shed 1 base and J 4 bases; nucleotides not matched to a gene: 9.

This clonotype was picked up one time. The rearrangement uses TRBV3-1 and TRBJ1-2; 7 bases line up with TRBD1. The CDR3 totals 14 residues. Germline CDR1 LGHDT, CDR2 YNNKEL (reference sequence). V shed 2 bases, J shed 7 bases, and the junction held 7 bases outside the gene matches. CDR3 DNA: TGTGCCAGCAGCCAAAGACAGGGATTTGGTGGCTACACCTTC. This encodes CASSQRQGFGGYTF.

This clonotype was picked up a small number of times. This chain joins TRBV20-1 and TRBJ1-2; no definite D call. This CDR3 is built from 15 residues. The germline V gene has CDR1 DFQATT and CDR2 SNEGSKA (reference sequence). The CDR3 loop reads CRARNTGSRLEGYTF. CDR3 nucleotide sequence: TGCAGGGCTCGAAATACGGGGTCACGCCTAGAGGGCTACACCTTC.

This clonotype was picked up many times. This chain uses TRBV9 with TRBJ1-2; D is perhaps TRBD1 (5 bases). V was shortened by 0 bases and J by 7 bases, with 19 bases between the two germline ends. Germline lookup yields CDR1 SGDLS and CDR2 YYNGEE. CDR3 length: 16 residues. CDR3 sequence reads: CASSVATGPGRGGYTF. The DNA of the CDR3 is TGTGCCAGCAGCGTAGCTACGGGGCCAGGGCGCGGTGGCTACACCTTC.

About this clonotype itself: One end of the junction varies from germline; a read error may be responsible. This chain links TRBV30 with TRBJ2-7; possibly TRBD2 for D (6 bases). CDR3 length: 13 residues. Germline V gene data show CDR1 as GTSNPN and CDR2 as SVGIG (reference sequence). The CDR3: CAWSLLGAGFLQF. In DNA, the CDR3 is TGTGCCTGGAGTCTTCTTGGCGCGGGATTTCTCCAATTC.

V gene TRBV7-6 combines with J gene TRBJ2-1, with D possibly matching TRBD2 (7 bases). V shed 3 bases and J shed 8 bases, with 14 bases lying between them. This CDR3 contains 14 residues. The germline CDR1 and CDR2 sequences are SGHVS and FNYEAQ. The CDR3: CASSFTGGLHEQFF. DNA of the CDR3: TGTGCCAGCAGCTTTACGGGGGGCCTGCATGAGCAGTTCTTC.

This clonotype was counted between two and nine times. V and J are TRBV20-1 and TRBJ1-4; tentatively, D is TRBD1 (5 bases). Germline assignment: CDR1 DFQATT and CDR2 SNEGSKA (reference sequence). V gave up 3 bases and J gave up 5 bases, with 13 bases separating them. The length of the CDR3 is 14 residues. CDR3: CSASSGARNEKLFF. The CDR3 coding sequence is TGCAGTGCTAGTAGTGGGGCCAGAAATGAAAAACTGTTTTTT.

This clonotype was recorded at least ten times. The CDR3 loop reads CASSLPARRTQYF. CDR3 DNA: TGTGCCAGCAGCTTACCAGCCCGTCGGACCCAGTACTTC. This rearrangement joins TRBV7-2 to TRBJ2-5; D gene ambiguous. V was shortened by 2 bases and J by 7 bases, with 11 bases between the two germline ends. Germline V lookup: CDR1 SGHTA, CDR2 FQGNSA. The length of the CDR3 is 13 residues.

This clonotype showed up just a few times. The CDR3 DNA follows: TGTGCCAGTAGTATATTTCAGGTCGGCGGCTACACCTTC. Translation: CASSIFQVGGYTF. J is TRBJ1-2 and V is TRBV19; D gene unclear. Germline assignment: CDR1 LNHDA and CDR2 SQIVND (reference sequence). This CDR3 comprises 13 residues. Trimming stripped 2 bases from V and 8 bases from J, with 12 bases between.

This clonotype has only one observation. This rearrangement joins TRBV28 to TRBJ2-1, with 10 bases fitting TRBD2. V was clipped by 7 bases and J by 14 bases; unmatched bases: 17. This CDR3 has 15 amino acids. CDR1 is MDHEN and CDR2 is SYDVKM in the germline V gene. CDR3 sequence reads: CASTHRLVSSGRKFF. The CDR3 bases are TGTGCCAGCACCCACAGACTTGTATCTAGCGGGAGAAAGTTCTTC.

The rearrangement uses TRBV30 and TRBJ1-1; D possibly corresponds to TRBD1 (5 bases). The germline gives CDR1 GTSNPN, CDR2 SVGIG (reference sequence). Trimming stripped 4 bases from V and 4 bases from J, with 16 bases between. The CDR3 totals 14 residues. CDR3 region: CAWNPAGWGTEAFF. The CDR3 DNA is TGTGCCTGGAACCCAGCAGGGTGGGGCACTGAAGCTTTCTTT.

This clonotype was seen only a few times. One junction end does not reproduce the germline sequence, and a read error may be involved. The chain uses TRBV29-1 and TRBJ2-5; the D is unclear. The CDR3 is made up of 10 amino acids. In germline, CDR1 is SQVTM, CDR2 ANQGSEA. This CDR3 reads CSGEVETQYF. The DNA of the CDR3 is TGCAGCGGTGAAGTAGAGACCCAGTACTTC. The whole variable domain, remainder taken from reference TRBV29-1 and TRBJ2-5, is SAVISQKPSRDICQRGTSLTIQCQVDSQVTMMFWYRQQPGQSLTLIATANQGSEATYESGFVIDKFPISRPNLTFSTLTVSNMSPEDSSIYLCSGEVETQYFGPGTRLLVL.